Below, 17 T cell receptor beta chains from the same sample are listed, as sequenced in a study of molecular identifiers for immune sequencing clone quantification. TCRdb redid the calling of the PCR reads with MiXCR, one entry per CDR3 protein. The table includes about 640,000 distinct CDR3 sequences, 15% to 20% detected once. The sequenced material came from naive CD8+ T cells from blood, with Jurkat cell RNA spiked in. Indicated subset: FACS-sorted CD8+CD4-CCR7+CD45RA+ naive T cells. The receptors stem from a human donor in good health. Some libraries in this study had Jurkat cell RNA spiked in.

The genes are TRBV28 and TRBJ2-3, with TRBD2 identical over 7 bases. This CDR3 has 16 residues. J gave up 1 base and V 2 bases, and 6 bases lay outside the gene matches. Per the germline V gene, CDR1 is MDHEN and CDR2 is SYDVKM. In nucleotides, the CDR3 is TGTGCCAGCAGTTTAATCTTGGGAGGGGGCACAGATACGCAGTATTTT. It specifies CASSLILGGGTDTQYF.

A note on this clonotype: A much larger clone sits a single nucleotide away, making a read error possible. This sequence joins TRBV4-2 and TRBJ2-4; a possible D gene is TRBD1 (6 bases). Germline CDR1 is LGHNA and CDR2 is YNFKEQ. V was clipped by 1 base and J by 9 bases, with 19 bases between them. This CDR3 spans 16 amino acids. The CDR3 sequence is CASSQALGQTRGIQYF. DNA of the CDR3: TGTGCCAGCAGCCAAGCACTGGGGCAAACCAGGGGCATTCAGTACTTC.

Notes on this clonotype: A much larger clone differs from this one at a single base, so this may be a read error. J is TRBJ2-2 and V is TRBV7-9; 7 bases align to TRBD1. CDR1 is SEHNR and CDR2 is FQNEAQ in the germline V gene (reference sequence). Trimming took 7 bases from V and 9 from J; bases not matched to a gene: 11. The CDR3 is 14 residues long. The DNA of the CDR3 is TGTGCCAGCATGCGACAGGGTCGGCCCAGGGAGCTGTTTTTT. This gives the protein CASMRQGRPRELFF.

This clonotype was counted at least ten times. The V call is TRBV20-1, the J call TRBJ1-2; D gene uncertain. This CDR3 region has 13 residues. Germline-derived CDR1 and CDR2 are DFQATT and SNEGSKA (reference sequence). Trimming left V 6 bases short and J 7 bases short, with 18 bases between. Here the CDR3 DNA reads TGCAGTGCCAATGACGGGCTTACCTTTGGCTACACCTTC. It yields the protein CSANDGLTFGYTF.

The table lists this clonotype with many counts. V is TRBV5-1 and J is TRBJ2-7; D perhaps matches TRBD1 (5 bases). The CDR3 is 15 residues long. CDR1 and CDR2 from the germline V gene are SGHRS and YFSETQ. Trimming took off 4 bases at V and 4 bases at J, with 18 bases between the two ends. DNA of the CDR3: TGCGCCAGCAGCCACAGTCAGGGTGGAACTTACGAGCAGTACTTC. This translates into CASSHSQGGTYEQYF.

As regards this clonotype: A much bigger clone sits one base away, suggesting this may be a read error. The gene calls are TRBV5-3 and TRBJ1-5; D possibly corresponds to TRBD1 (5 bases). TRBV5-3 is reported as an ORF; its role is uncertain. The CDR3 sequence is 16 residues long. CDR3 in DNA: TGTGTCAGCAGCTTGAGGTCGGGGGATAGCAATCAGCCCCAGCATTTT. Translating gives CVSSLRSGDSNQPQHF.

Many counts were recorded for this clonotype. This chain links TRBV29-1 with TRBJ2-7; D is possibly TRBD1 (5 bases). V lost 1 base and J lost 4, with 11 bases in between. The CDR3 extends over 13 amino acids. CDR1 is SQVTM, CDR2 ANQGSEA, per germline. The chain's CDR3 is CSVEATQGYEQYF. DNA for the CDR3: TGCAGCGTTGAAGCAACCCAGGGATACGAGCAGTACTTC.

Turning to this clonotype: A much larger clone is a single base away; this may be a read error. V gene TRBV6-2 or TRBV6-3 combines with J gene TRBJ1-2; D is uncertain. CDR3 length: 16 amino acids. Germline-derived CDR1 and CDR2 are MNHEY and SVGEGT. CDR3 sequence reads: CASSSLDNTLIYGNTF. In DNA, the CDR3 is TGTGCCAGCAGTTCCCTAGACAACACCCTCATCTATGGCAACACCTTC.

The V and J genes are TRBV5-5 and TRBJ1-2, with D uncertain. The germline CDR1 and CDR2 sequences are SGHKS and YYEKEE (reference sequence). Trimming removed 5 bases at V and 5 bases at J, with 19 bases between. This CDR3 is built from 15 residues. CDR3 amino acids: CASSSPALPAYGYTF. CDR3 in DNA: TGTGCCAGCAGTTCTCCAGCCCTCCCAGCTTATGGCTACACCTTC.

This clonotype was found a few times. This rearrangement joins TRBV7-8 to TRBJ2-1; 11 positions match TRBD1. The trim removed 2 bases at V and 9 bases at J, leaving 9 bases unmatched. This CDR3 is 16 amino acids long. Germline values: CDR1 SGHVS, CDR2 FQNEAQ. CDR3 amino acids: CASSLQGQGADIEQFF. Written as DNA, the CDR3 is TGTGCCAGCAGCTTACAAGGACAGGGGGCGGATATTGAGCAGTTCTTC. Looking up the rest from reference TRBV7-8 and TRBJ2-1 gives the full variable domain: GAGVSQSPRYKVAKRGQDVALRCDPISGHVSLFWYQQALGQGPEFLTYFQNEAQLDKSGLPSDRFFAERPEGSVSTLKIQRTQQEDSAVYLCASSLQGQGADIEQFFGPGTRLTVL.

A word on this clonotype: One junction end does not reproduce the germline sequence, and a read error may be involved. The V and J genes are TRBV5-6 and TRBJ1-5; possibly TRBD1 for D (6 bases). The CDR3 extends over 14 amino acids. Germline V gene sequence: CDR1 SGHDT, CDR2 YYEEEE. The CDR3 loop reads CASSYRVSNQPQRF. CDR3 nucleotides: TGTGCCAGCAGCTACAGGGTCAGCAATCAGCCCCAGCGTTTT.

This clonotype showed up just a few times. V and J are TRBV5-4 and TRBJ2-5; perhaps TRBD2 as D (6 bases). V was pared by 2 bases and J by 1 base, with 12 bases between. Germline V CDR1 and CDR2: SGHNT, YYREEE (reference sequence). The length of the CDR3 is 15 residues. This CDR3 reads CASSFTGVSQETQYF. DNA of the CDR3: TGTGCCAGCAGCTTTACGGGGGTGTCCCAAGAGACCCAGTACTTC.

This clonotype was observed many times. The V gene is TRBV5-8, the J gene TRBJ2-7; TRBD1 might be the D (5 bases). The CDR3 is 13 residues long. Germline values: CDR1 SGHTS, CDR2 YDEGEE. V was clipped by 4 bases and J by 3 bases, with 11 bases between them. The CDR3 sequence is CASSPGHHYEQYF. The CDR3 region has the DNA TGTGCCAGCAGCCCTGGACATCACTACGAGCAGTACTTC.

The J gene is TRBJ1-5, the V gene TRBV27, with D possibly TRBD1 on 6 matching bases. Trimming took 4 bases from V and 7 from J, leaving 14 bases between them. CDR1 and CDR2 (germline): MNHEY, SMNVEV (reference sequence). The CDR3 is 14 residues long. CDR3 protein: CASSYGGRGQPQHF. In DNA form, the CDR3 reads TGTGCCAGCAGTTATGGGGGGCGCGGGCAGCCCCAGCATTTT.

This clonotype occurred a few times. The chain carries TRBV12-3 or TRBV12-4 and TRBJ2-1; unclear D gene. This CDR3 spans 15 amino acids. Between the trimmed V and J ends, which lost 6 bases and 8 bases, there was a span of 20 bases. The CDR3 region is CASSEGPYPGYEQFF. CDR3 sequence (DNA): TGTGCCAGCAGCGAAGGGCCCTACCCGGGCTATGAGCAGTTCTTC.

With regard to this clonotype: This could be a read error, since a much larger clone is one nucleotide away. This chain links TRBV29-1 with TRBJ2-3; D may correspond to TRBD1 or TRBD2 (6 bases each). The CDR3 has 12 residues. The germline CDR1 and CDR2 sequences are SQVTM and ANQGSEA. The CDR3: CGVPTGADTQYF. The CDR3 nucleotides read TGCGGCGTTCCCACGGGGGCGGATACGCAGTATTTT.

This clonotype was picked up a small number of times. This rearrangement joins TRBV11-1 to TRBJ2-3, with a tentative D call TRBD2 (5 bases). Trimming stripped 2 bases from V and 1 base from J, with 13 bases between. The CDR3 consists of 16 residues. Per germline, CDR1 SGHAT and CDR2 FQDESV (reference sequence). CDR3 sequence reads: CASSLNGLQRTDTQYF. DNA for the CDR3: TGTGCCAGCAGCTTAAATGGACTCCAACGCACAGATACGCAGTATTTT.